What follows is one TCR beta chain and its context. The antigen it recognizes is unknown. No much larger clone exists at a distance of one base, and base qualities are not known. The CDR3 sequence holds 11 residues, the cysteine and phenylalanine included. The read is trimmed to its CDR3 DNA, 33 bases read in frame from base 1. The junction shows trimming of 0 bases on V and 10 bases on J, plus 7 bases between the germline ends. CDR1 and CDR2 are drawn from the germline V gene: SQVTM, ANQGSEA. These data are taken from a study of cytomegalovirus exposure and HLA in healthy donors (TCRdb year 2017). Background for the entire study: In an earlier analysis of approximately 640 of the donors, under 300 Gb of sequence data and about 110 million unique TCR beta sequences from approximately 180 million T cells were reported. An earlier analysis of several hundred of the donors applied high-throughput TCR beta sequencing to assess whether each TCR beta V gene segment acted as functional or pseudogenic. Alongside the repertoire data, information on donor age, sex, ethnicity and CMV serostatus was compiled. In a later genetic analysis, genome-wide SNP genotypes for about three fifths of the 666 donors were used, and that subset was treated as a discovery cohort. A few DR-DQ haplotypes were treated as single units for association and clustering because of strong linkage in the cohort. Of the roughly 400 genotyped donors, around 81% fell in the genetic ancestry cluster associated with self-reported Caucasian donors. HLA typing covered class I and class II loci at four-digit resolution. A separate validation cohort of 100 to 150 different subjects was used in addition to the roughly 620-subject first cohort. A later analysis re-examined previously published TCR beta repertoires from just over 650 donors and added high-resolution HLA genotyping to investigate patterns of TCR occurrence. Typing coverage differed by locus: A, B, C, DRB1 and DQB1 were typed in about 620-630 donors, DQA1 in 500 to 550, DPA1 in 600 to 610, and DPB1 in roughly 450. The study aimed to test whether signatures of past pathogen exposure could be identified by cataloging public T cell receptors. To predict cytomegalovirus infection status, the study brought together high-throughput TCR immunosequencing, statistical association of individual TCRs with disease status, and machine learning. Every discovery cohort repertoire had been produced on one sequencing platform. About 310 gigabases of sequencing data and 70 million to 85 million unique TCR sequences were included in an early release covering over 600 HLA-typed donors. The T cell repertoires of 666 subjects were profiled by immunosequencing and related to cytomegalovirus serostatus. On average, around 230,000 unique TCR beta nucleotide sequences were sequenced per donor among a few hundred genotyped donors of the cohort, with about 17% of those sequences being non-productive. Rather than drawing on any new phenotypic data, the later analysis identified candidate immune exposures from TCR beta sequences and the way those sequences occurred across donors. The paper as a whole reports these results and caveats: A further reported finding was that TCR beta sequences accurately predicted the HLA-A and HLA-B alleles for most subjects in the first cohort. In an earlier analysis of fewer than 700 of the donors, most TCR beta V segments appeared in productive rearrangements about 87% or about 30% of the time, broadly matching IMGT annotations. Several of the top co-occurrence clusters appeared to be linked to parvovirus B19, influenza, CMV and Epstein-Barr virus, according to a later analysis. The study listed 150 to 200 TCR beta chains as associated with cytomegalovirus. A later analysis found that most CMV-associated TCR beta chains appeared HLA-restricted, with HLA associations seemingly driven largely by CMV exposure. V-gene and J-gene trimming of TCR beta chains was associated with a missense DCLRE1C variant in a later genetic analysis, and the association was replicated in an independent cohort. Linkage disequilibrium might explain the correlated functional status among segregating V segments, but an unknown experimental factor could not be ruled out. Most TCR sequences were observed very rarely across donors, whereas some public TCRs were present in many individuals. The classifier was reported to diagnose cytomegalovirus status with high specificity and sensitivity in both the original cohort and the validation cohort. The only immune exposure information available for the cohort was CMV serostatus. HLA typing was unavailable for some donors at each locus, so association tests used only the typed subset. The presence/absence analyses assumed that sequencing depth was roughly uniform across donors, and that assumption may not be true. A cluster of highly shared sequence variants was judged likely to represent a technical artifact of the sequencing pipeline. Because counts were too low, about 15 rarely observed V segments, including chromosome 9 orphons, were left out of the earlier analysis of about 620 of the donors. A later analysis associated 15,000 or so TCR beta sequences with specific HLA alleles at a false discovery rate of 0.05. Compared with the approximately 670-donor mean, donors in an Asian-associated ancestry cluster had fewer N-insertions in productive TCRs, according to a later genetic analysis. In this cohort, only TCR beta chains were sequenced, and detectable features were limited by the absence of alpha or paired-chain data. When HLA alleles, especially DR and DQ, strongly co-occurred, TCR associations were difficult to assign to individual alleles. Some IMGT-functional V segments, including TRBV6-2 and TRBV6-3, could not be told apart with the 87-base-pair reads, so those segments were excluded. In vitro tests confirmed that a few of the cytomegalovirus-associated TCR beta chains recognize cytomegalovirus antigens. In a later analysis, HLA-associated TCR beta chains showed more clonal expansion and lower generation probabilities than non-associated chains that were equally common. According to a later analysis, TCR association rates differed among HLA loci, with DRB1 alleles showing the most associated TCRs and HLA-C alleles showing the fewest. It was suggested by the authors that the approach could potentially be generalized to other disease states and immunological phenotypes.

The library was obtained by the immunoSEQ multiplex PCR assay. A mixture of 60 forward primers for TCR Vbeta segments and 13 reverse primers for TCR Jbeta segments was used in the multiplex PCR. Amplification of the CDR3 region of rearranged TCR beta genes was performed with a multiplex PCR assay on genomic DNA. The Illumina HiSeq System was used to sequence the amplified TCR beta libraries as 87-base-pair reads. For the original study's pipeline: A later analysis tallied 75 million to 85 million unique TCR beta chains across the 660 or so repertoires, and approximately 9.9 million of those chains were shared by two or more donors. Raw reads were error-corrected and collapsed into unique sequences by a nearest-neighbor algorithm in which closely related sequences were merged to remove PCR and sequencing errors. To assign V, D and J gene segments, CDR3 sequences were aligned to IMGT reference sequences. For a sequence to be retained, a match of at least six nucleotides to both a V gene segment and a J gene segment was required. A rearrangement counted as productive if the CDR3 had no stop codons and remained in frame with V and J, and every other rearrangement counted as non-productive. Following IMGT convention, CDR3 was defined as the stretch from the second conserved V-encoded cysteine up to the conserved J-encoded phenylalanine. The earlier analysis of a few hundred of the donors excluded sequences that lacked an unambiguous match to a single V gene segment. An earlier analysis of fewer than 750 of the donors classified V segments as functional when productive rearrangements were above 56.7% and as segregating when the standard deviation between donors was above 5%. A statistical classification framework was built for diagnosing cytomegalovirus status from the catalog of TCR beta chain sequences. In a later analysis, TCR nucleotide sequences were compared against IMGT/GENE-DB human TR gene sequences so that V and J genes could be assigned. A later analysis assigned CDR3 sequences and most-parsimonious VDJ recombination scenarios with the TCRdist pipeline. A later analysis defined each TCR beta chain by its CDR3 amino acid sequence plus V-gene family, and excluded reads lacking a unique V-gene family. To address suspected cross-contamination and a sequencing artifact, a later analysis removed 592 highly shared, low-generation-probability nucleotide sequences. In a later analysis, a clonal expansion index for each public chain was calculated from normalized within-repertoire ranks of inferred template counts. In a later analysis, generation probabilities were computed using a VDJ recombination model fitted to out-of-frame rearrangements, and the results were checked against IGoR. Hypergeometric tests were used in a later analysis to score TCR-TCR, TCR-HLA and TCR-CMV co-occurrence, with a repertoire-size bias correction applied to the TCR pairs. In a later analysis, false discovery rates were estimated by permuting HLA or CMV assignments 20 times. In a later analysis, co-occurring TCRs were grouped with DBSCAN, and TCRdist sequence similarity was added when clustering was performed within HLA-allele-positive subsets. Co-occurrence clustering excluded repertoires with fewer than 30,000 or more than 120,000 public chains, plus five with anomalous nucleotide sharing. Held by TCRdb, this immuneACCESS table contains in-frame sequences only and omits some clones. Under half of the omission traces to an unresolved V gene where checked; the cause of the rest is unknown. The V and J calls and the clone size are those of that table, but D and trimming were determined from the DNA. This sample is represented by about 110,000 clones; 55% to 85% of them were singletons. The ten top clones hold around 7.4% of the sample.

The cohort comprised hundreds of healthy bone marrow donors. At the time of sampling, all cohort members were nominally healthy, though unrecorded immune exposures were likely present. The donor tested CMV seronegative, placing the donor among the roughly 350 seronegative members of the cohort. A peripheral blood sample was provided by each donor, and peripheral blood mononuclear cells were used for TCR beta sequencing. The Qiagen DNeasy Blood Extraction Kit was used to extract genomic DNA from the blood cell samples. Material for sequencing was PBMCs. The TCR originated in a man aged 25-45 years in good health and CMV-seronegative. The chain is encoded by TRBV29-1 joined to TRBJ2-1; the D gene remains uncertain. The sequenced DNA: TGCAGCGTTGAAGAAATCGAGGAGCAGTTCTTC. Translated, it gives CSVEEIEEQFF.